The 27 T cell receptor beta chains listed next were all sequenced from one sample in a study of blood T cell repertoires in COVID-19. Data came from immunoSEQ multiplex PCR; TCRdb stores just in-frame clones and leaves some out. This sample has more than 350,000 clones; about 88% occur once, and the top ten carry around 1.5%. Sequenced sample: PBMCs or T cells enriched from blood (not recorded which). Source of these receptors: a woman under 30 who had been exposed to COVID-19.

The V gene is TRBV6-5, the J gene TRBJ2-7; 9 bases fit TRBD2. This CDR3 is 12 amino acids long. Germline lookup yields CDR1 MNHEY and CDR2 SVGAGI. After removal of 10 bases from V and 5 bases from J, the junction contained 6 bases not matched to a gene. Here the CDR3 DNA reads TGTGCCACCGGACTAGCGCGGAACGAGCAGTACTTC. Protein: CATGLARNEQYF.

With respect to this clone: Distinct nucleotide sequences in the sample also encode this CDR3. The chain links TRBV12-3 or TRBV12-4 to TRBJ1-5, with D perhaps TRBD1 (5 bases). This CDR3 has 13 residues. V was trimmed by 1 base and J by 4 bases, leaving 5 bases between them. In nucleotides, the CDR3 is TGTGCCAGCAGTTTAGACAGGAATCAGCCCCAGCATTTT. Translating gives CASSLDRNQPQHF.

The V and J genes are TRBV12-3 or TRBV12-4 and TRBJ1-2; D not certain. V shed 1 base and J shed 8 bases, with 8 bases lying between them. The CDR3 has 12 amino acids. The CDR3 DNA follows: TGTGCCAGCAGTTTAGGAGGGATAGGCTACACCTTC. This encodes CASSLGGIGYTF.

CDR3 protein: CASSPRQGEDKTEAFF. Here the CDR3 DNA reads TGTGCCAGCAGCCCACGACAGGGGGAAGATAAAACTGAAGCTTTCTTT. The chain joins TRBV4-2 to TRBJ1-1, with 9 nucleotides matching TRBD1. CDR3 length equals 16 residues. J was trimmed by 5 bases and V by 4 bases; bases with no gene match: 11. The germline V gene encodes CDR1 LGHNA and CDR2 YNFKEQ.

This sequence joins TRBV27 and TRBJ2-7, with D possibly matching TRBD1 (6 bases). The V end lost 8 bases, the J end lost 2 bases, and 16 bases lay between the germline ends. The germline V gene encodes CDR1 MNHEY and CDR2 SMNVEV (reference sequence). The CDR3 runs to 14 residues. CDR3 loop: CASQRQALTYEQYF. CDR3 nucleotides: TGTGCCAGCCAACGACAGGCCCTAACCTACGAGCAGTACTTC.

The rearrangement joins TRBV11-3 to TRBJ2-1; tentative D call: TRBD2 (5 bases). Germline V gives CDR1 SGHNT, CDR2 YENEEA. V dropped 5 bases and J dropped 4 bases, with 15 bases sitting between them. The CDR3 runs to 15 residues. The CDR3 DNA follows: TGTGCCAGCAGCCAAGTTACGGGAAGTTACAATGAGCAGTTCTTC. Its translation: CASSQVTGSYNEQFF.

The genes are TRBV7-3 and TRBJ2-1, with TRBD2 matching over 10 bases. CDR1 and CDR2 (germline): SGHTA, FQGTGA. With 2 bases clipped from V and 10 bases from J, the junction kept 14 bases outside the gene matches. The length of the CDR3 is 17 residues. The CDR3 sequence: CASSLRGSGGAPNEQFF. Here the CDR3 DNA reads TGTGCCAGCAGCTTACGTGGGAGCGGGGGGGCCCCCAACGAGCAGTTCTTC.

The chain carries TRBV19 and TRBJ1-6; D gene uncertain. The CDR3 consists of 14 residues. V lost 5 bases, J lost 11 bases, and 16 bases lay in between. Germline V gene lookup returns CDR1 LNHDA and CDR2 SQIVND (reference sequence). DNA of the CDR3: TGTGCCAGTAGTGAAATAGATCGGCGGGCACCCCTCCACTTT. Protein: CASSEIDRRAPLHF.

Only one count was recorded for this clone. The chain recombines TRBV28 with TRBJ2-7; 9 bases are a match to TRBD1. The ends lost 6 bases at V and 3 bases at J; junction bases unmatched: 9. This CDR3 has 15 residues. The germline CDR1 and CDR2 sequences are MDHEN and SYDVKM. The CDR3 region is CASRLGQGGYYEQYF. The CDR3 DNA is TGTGCCAGCAGACTGGGACAGGGAGGATACTACGAGCAGTACTTC.

Points on this clone: The identical CDR3 is also encoded by other nucleotide sequences in the sample. This chain joins TRBV7-9 and TRBJ2-1, with 7 positions matching TRBD2. Per the germline V gene, CDR1 is SEHNR and CDR2 is FQNEAQ (reference sequence). CDR3 size: 16 residues. The J segment lost 0 bases and the V segment lost 5 bases, leaving 7 bases of the junction unmatched. The CDR3 is CASSPRGGSSYNEQFF. The CDR3 nucleotides are TGTGCCAGCAGCCCCCGGGGAGGGAGCTCCTACAATGAGCAGTTCTTC.

The rearrangement uses TRBV19 and TRBJ1-5, with D unclear. V shed 4 bases and J shed 0 bases, with 25 bases lying between them. This CDR3 spans 20 amino acids. The germline gives CDR1 LNHDA, CDR2 SQIVND (reference sequence). The CDR3 DNA reads as TGTGCCAGTAGTACAAATACACAGCTAGTCCGGGGAATTAGCAATCAGCCCCAGCATTTT. It is translated as CASSTNTQLVRGISNQPQHF. Full variable domain (rest looked up from reference TRBV19 and TRBJ1-5): DGGITQSPKYLFRKEGQNVTLSCEQNLNHDAMYWYRQDPGQGLRLIYYSQIVNDFQKGDIAEGYSVSREKKESFPLTVTSAQKNPTAFYLCASSTNTQLVRGISNQPQHFGDGTRLSIL.

V gene TRBV30 combines with J gene TRBJ1-6; weak D call: TRBD1 (5 bases). The CDR3 spans 13 residues. CDR1 and CDR2 (germline): GTSNPN, SVGIG (reference sequence). V dropped 1 base and J dropped 7 bases, with 8 bases sitting between them. The CDR3 reads CAWSDPGNSPLHF. The CDR3 DNA follows: TGTGCCTGGAGTGACCCAGGGAATTCACCCCTCCACTTT. Drawing the rest from reference TRBV30 and TRBJ1-6, the complete variable domain is SQTIHQWPATLVQPVGSPLSLECTVEGTSNPNLYWYRQAAGRGLQLLFYSVGIGQISSEVPQNLSASRPQDRQFILSSKKLLLSDSGFYLCAWSDPGNSPLHFGNGTRLTVT.

V is TRBV6-5 and J is TRBJ2-5; D perhaps matches TRBD1 (5 bases). The CDR3 contains 14 residues. In germline, CDR1 is MNHEY, CDR2 SVGAGI. Trimming stripped 4 bases from V and 4 bases from J, with 13 bases between. CDR3 nucleotide sequence: TGTGCCAGCAGTTTGGCGCAGGGTGGAGAGACCCAGTACTTC. The encoded protein is CASSLAQGGETQYF.

The genes are TRBV7-6 and TRBJ2-3, with 10 bases lining up with TRBD2. The germline CDR1 and CDR2 sequences are SGHVS and FNYEAQ. CDR3 size: 16 residues. J lost 3 bases, V lost 4 bases, and 7 bases had no gene match. CDR3 residues: CASSWEPGLATDTQYF. CDR3 bases: TGTGCCAGCAGCTGGGAACCGGGACTAGCGACAGATACGCAGTATTTT.

The rearrangement joins TRBV27 to TRBJ1-1, with D uncertain. The CDR3 extends over 12 amino acids. The germline V gene encodes CDR1 MNHEY and CDR2 SMNVEV (reference sequence). The V and J ends lost 5 bases and 3 bases respectively, with 7 bases between them. The CDR3 DNA reads as TGTGCCAGCAGTCCCGGGTACACTGAAGCTTTCTTT. This gives the protein CASSPGYTEAFF.

This clone has a single count. CDR3 bases: TGTGCCAGCAGCATTAACAGGGGAGTTTACGAGCAGTACTTC. This encodes CASSINRGVYEQYF. The chain links TRBV11-2 to TRBJ2-7; TRBD1 matches 7 bases. CDR1 is SGHAT, CDR2 FQNNGV, per germline. The CDR3 is 14 residues long. The junction had 8 bases not matched to a gene; V was cut back by 5 bases and J by 4 bases.

This CDR3 is CASSSGGVEYGYTF. For the CDR3, the DNA is TGTGCCAGCAGTTCGGGGGGAGTGGAATATGGCTACACCTTC. The chain joins TRBV28 to TRBJ1-2; TRBD1 is a possible D gene (5 bases). Deletions cut 4 bases from V and 5 bases from J, with 14 bases between. The germline gives CDR1 MDHEN, CDR2 SYDVKM. This CDR3 has 14 residues.

This chain uses TRBV10-3 with TRBJ2-7; 13 bases align to TRBD2. The CDR3 runs to 14 residues. After removal of 6 bases from V and 5 bases from J, the junction contained 4 bases not matched to a gene. The V gene's germline CDR1 is ENHRY and CDR2 SYGVKD. CDR3 sequence reads: CAISRLAGGHEQYF. The CDR3 coding sequence is TGTGCCATCAGCAGACTAGCGGGAGGCCACGAGCAGTACTTC.

This chain links TRBV25-1 with TRBJ1-6; D unresolved. The CDR3 contains 13 residues. Germline CDR1 is MGHDK and CDR2 is SYGVNS. V was pared by 5 bases and J by 8 bases, with 10 bases between. Here the CDR3 reads CASSSTGDSPLHF. The CDR3 nucleotides read TGTGCCAGCAGTTCTACCGGGGATTCACCCCTCCACTTT.

The V gene is TRBV7-2, the J gene TRBJ2-3; D is undetermined. V was pared by 2 bases and J by 0 bases, with 9 bases between. The CDR3 runs 15 residues. Germline V lookup: CDR1 SGHTA, CDR2 FQGNSA. CDR3 residues: CASSLWVTSTDTQYF. The CDR3, as DNA: TGTGCCAGCAGCTTATGGGTGACTAGCACAGATACGCAGTATTTT.

The rearrangement links TRBV5-1 to TRBJ1-1, with D maybe TRBD1 (5 bases). V was shortened by 4 bases and J by 6 bases, with 22 bases between the two germline ends. Germline V gives CDR1 SGHRS, CDR2 YFSETQ. This CDR3 is built from 16 residues. The CDR3 spells CASSGPGLRGRAEAFF. CDR3 DNA sequence: TGCGCCAGCAGCGGACCGGGACTCCGGGGTAGGGCTGAAGCTTTCTTT.

The chain recombines TRBV5-8 with TRBJ2-7, with TRBD2 matching over 15 bases. The CDR3 has 16 residues. Germline V gene lookup returns CDR1 SGHTS and CDR2 YDEGEE. V shed 1 base and J 6 bases; nucleotides not matched to a gene: 5. The CDR3 DNA reads as TGTGCCAGCAGCTTGATCGGGACTAGCGGGGGGCGCGAGCAGTACTTC. Its translation is CASSLIGTSGGREQYF. Variable domain in full (rest from reference TRBV5-8 and TRBJ2-7): EAGVTQSPTHLIKTRGQQATLRCSPISGHTSVYWYQQALGLGLQFLLWYDEGEERNRGNFPPRFSGRQFPNYSSELNVNALELEDSALYLCASSLIGTSGGREQYFGPGTRLTVT.

This rearrangement joins TRBV7-9 to TRBJ1-6; 9 nucleotides align to TRBD1. CDR1 SEHNR and CDR2 FQNEAQ come from the germline V gene (reference sequence). CDR3 length equals 18 residues. With V trimmed by 4 bases and J by 0 bases, 7 bases remained unmatched. The CDR3 protein is CASSSGQGTLSYNSPLHF. The CDR3 DNA reads TGTGCCAGCAGCTCCGGACAGGGGACTCTCTCCTATAATTCACCCCTCCACTTT. The whole variable domain, filled in from reference TRBV7-9 and TRBJ1-6, reads DTGVSQNPRHKITKRGQNVTFRCDPISEHNRLYWYRQTLGQGPEFLTYFQNEAQLEKSRLLSDRFSAERPKGSFSTLEIQRTEQGDSAMYLCASSSGQGTLSYNSPLHFGNGTRLTVT.

The chain uses TRBV5-1 and TRBJ1-3, with D perhaps TRBD1 (6 bases). The V gene lost 0 bases and the J gene lost 0 bases, with 13 bases spanning the gap. This CDR3 has 17 residues. Germline V gene data show CDR1 as SGHRS and CDR2 as YFSETQ. CDR3 amino acids: CASSLDSGGFSGNTIYF. CDR3 DNA: TGCGCCAGCAGCTTGGATTCTGGGGGCTTCTCTGGAAACACCATATATTTT.

In this sample, this clone turned up once. The rearrangement links TRBV6-2 or TRBV6-3 to TRBJ2-7, with 7 bases aligning to TRBD2. This CDR3 has 15 amino acids. Germline values: CDR1 MNHEY, CDR2 SVGEGT. The ends lost 5 bases at V and 0 bases at J; junction bases unmatched: 7. This CDR3 reads CASSPGGISSYEQYF. CDR3 in DNA: TGTGCCAGCAGTCCGGGGGGAATTAGCTCCTACGAGCAGTACTTC.

The J gene is TRBJ2-7, the V gene TRBV5-5; D unresolved. Germline assignment: CDR1 SGHKS and CDR2 YYEKEE (reference sequence). Trimming cost V 1 base and J 0 bases, with 5 bases left between them. The CDR3 sequence is 13 residues long. The DNA for the CDR3 is TGTGCCAGCAGCTTGCAGGCCTCCTACGAGCAGTACTTC. Protein product: CASSLQASYEQYF.

The V gene is TRBV9, the J gene TRBJ1-2; TRBD1 agrees at 8 bases. Trimming removed 2 bases from V and 2 bases from J; junction bases left unmatched: 2. Germline assignment: CDR1 SGDLS and CDR2 YYNGEE. The CDR3 extends over 14 amino acids. This chain's CDR3 is CASSVDRDNYGYTF. The CDR3 bases are TGTGCCAGCAGCGTGGACAGGGACAACTATGGCTACACCTTC. Full variable domain (remainder filled in from reference TRBV9 and TRBJ1-2): DSGVTQTPKHLITATGQRVTLRCSPRSGDLSVYWYQQSLDQGLQFLIQYYNGEERAKGNILERFSAQQFPDLHSELNLSSLELGDSALYFCASSVDRDNYGYTFGSGTRLTVV.